The TCR beta chain described here comes from a study of blood T cell repertoires in COVID-19. Clones were sequenced by immunoSEQ multiplex PCR, and TCRdb holds only the in-frame ones, with some missing. The repertoire includes 63,000 or so clones, 80% to 90% of them detected once, and 9% to 15% sits in the top ten. The CDR3 has 15 amino acids. V was pared by 6 bases and J by 4 bases, with 18 bases between. In germline, CDR1 is ENHRY, CDR2 SYGVKD. The source is a human donor in a cohort sampled during active COVID-19. This rearrangement joins TRBV10-3 to TRBJ1-1, with D possibly TRBD1 on 6 matching bases. Sequencing was done on a sample of peripheral blood. Here the CDR3 reads CAIRGGPAAFTEAFF. CDR3 bases: TGTGCCATCAGGGGGGGGCCCGCCGCCTTCACTGAAGCTTTCTTT.